This note documents a single TCR beta chain sequence. Its specificity is unknown. The CDR3 extends over 15 amino acids. The germline V and J ends were trimmed by 6 bases and 2 bases, with 17 bases remaining between them. The germline CDR1 and CDR2 sequences are MNHEY and SVGAGI. This specimen belongs to a study of OX40 agonist ivuxolimab in advanced cancers. At the level of the study: Patients in the trial were receiving intravenous ivuxolimab every 2 weeks, at doses of 0.01 to 10 mg/kg.

Whole-study findings and limits: Dose levels from 0.1 to 3.0 mg/kg saw CD4+ and CD8+ blood T cells expand clonally by week 6.

Repertoires were generated with immunoSEQ multiplex PCR, while TCRdb's copy carries only in-frame clones and drops some. The sample includes more than 75,000 clones, around 87% of them seen just once. This TCR came from an adult with an advanced solid tumor such as melanoma, head and neck, liver or kidney cancer. Sequences were derived from CD4+ or CD8+ T cells sorted from blood, sampled in a trial of the OX40 agonist ivuxolimab. This rearrangement joins TRBV6-5 to TRBJ2-7; perhaps TRBD1 as D (5 bases). In DNA form, the CDR3 reads TGTGCCAGCAGCCGTATAAGGACATTAACCTACGAGCAGTACTTC. It translates to CASSRIRTLTYEQYF.